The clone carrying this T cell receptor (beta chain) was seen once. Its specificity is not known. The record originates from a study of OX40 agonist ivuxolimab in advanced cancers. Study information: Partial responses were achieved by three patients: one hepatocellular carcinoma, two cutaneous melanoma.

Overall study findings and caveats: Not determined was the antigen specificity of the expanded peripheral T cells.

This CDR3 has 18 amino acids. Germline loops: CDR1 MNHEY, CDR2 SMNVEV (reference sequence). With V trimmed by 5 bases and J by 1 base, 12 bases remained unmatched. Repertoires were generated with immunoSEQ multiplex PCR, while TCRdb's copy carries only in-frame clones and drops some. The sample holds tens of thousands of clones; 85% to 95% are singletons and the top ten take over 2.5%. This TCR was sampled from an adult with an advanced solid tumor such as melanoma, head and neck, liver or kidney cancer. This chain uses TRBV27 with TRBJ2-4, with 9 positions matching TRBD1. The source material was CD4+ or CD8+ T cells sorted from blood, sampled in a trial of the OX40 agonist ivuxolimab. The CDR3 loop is CASSHRTGVASAKNIQYF. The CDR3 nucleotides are TGTGCCAGCAGTCACCGGACAGGGGTGGCATCGGCCAAAAACATTCAGTACTTC.